The rows below give T cell receptor beta chains drawn from one sample of a study of blood T cell repertoires in COVID-19. TCRdb keeps only in-frame clones here, not all; method: immunoSEQ multiplex PCR. The sample has about 270,000 clones, about nine tenths seen once; the top ten hold about a sixth. The sequenced sample was PBMCs or T cells enriched from blood (not recorded which). The receptors derive from a man between 18 and 29 years old who had recovered from COVID-19. The CDR3 runs from the conserved cysteine through the conserved F or W. A D gene is named only where the DNA matches it firmly. Clone size appears in some rows only: once, few, many, or a class for an expanded clone.

d_gene: TRBD1
v_gene: TRBV5-6
abundance: .
j_gene: TRBJ1-3
CDR3nt: TGTGCCAGCAGCCCCTGGACAGGGCGGCGGGGAAACACCATATATTTT
CDR3aa: CASSPWTGRRGNTIYF

d_gene: .
v_gene: TRBV6-5
abundance: .
j_gene: TRBJ1-5
CDR3nt: TGTGCCAGCAGTTACCGGCAGGGATATCAGCCCCAGCATTTT
CDR3aa: CASSYRQGYQPQHF

d_gene: TRBD1
v_gene: TRBV27
abundance: .
j_gene: TRBJ1-4
CDR3nt: TGTGCCAGCAGTTTATGGGGACAGGGTCATGAAAAACTGTTTTTT
CDR3aa: CASSLWGQGHEKLFF

d_gene: TRBD2
v_gene: TRBV27
abundance: .
j_gene: TRBJ2-1
CDR3nt: TGTGCCAGCAGTTCCCGTATAGCGGGAGGGGTTGAGCAGTTCTTC
CDR3aa: CASSSRIAGGVEQFF

d_gene: TRBD2
v_gene: TRBV5-8
abundance: few
j_gene: TRBJ2-1
CDR3nt: TGTGCCAGCAGGGGGTTAGGACTAGGGACTTCTGAGCAGTTCTTC
CDR3aa: CASRGLGLGTSEQFF

d_gene: TRBD2
v_gene: TRBV27
abundance: few
j_gene: TRBJ2-5
CDR3nt: TGTGCCAGCAGACTAGCGGGGGGGCTTGGCGTAGAGACCCAGTACTTC
CDR3aa: CASRLAGGLGVETQYF

d_gene: .
v_gene: TRBV5-1
abundance: .
j_gene: TRBJ1-1
CDR3nt: TGCGCCAGCAGCTTGGGACATATGAACACTGAAGCTTTCTTT
CDR3aa: CASSLGHMNTEAFF

d_gene: .
v_gene: TRBV11-3
abundance: once
j_gene: TRBJ2-2
CDR3nt: TGTGCCAGCAGCCCCCGGGCGGGTACCACCGGGGAGCTGTTTTTT
CDR3aa: CASSPRAGTTGELFF

d_gene: TRBD2
v_gene: TRBV7-8
abundance: .
j_gene: TRBJ2-1
CDR3nt: TGTGCCAGCAGCTTAGCGGGACTAATCGGGCCCGGTGAGCAGTTCTTC
CDR3aa: CASSLAGLIGPGEQFF

d_gene: TRBD2
v_gene: TRBV5-1
abundance: .
j_gene: TRBJ2-7
CDR3nt: TGCGCCAGCAGCTGGGGGTGCGGGGGGCCCTACGAGCAGTACTTC
CDR3aa: CASSWGCGGPYEQYF

d_gene: .
v_gene: TRBV10-2
abundance: .
j_gene: TRBJ1-6
CDR3nt: TGCGCCACACTCCCCCAGGGGTCAGAGAATTCACCCCTCCACTTT
CDR3aa: CATLPQGSENSPLHF

d_gene: TRBD1
v_gene: TRBV18
abundance: many
j_gene: TRBJ2-3
CDR3nt: TGTGCCAGCTCACCCGACAGGGGGCTGACAGATACGCAGTATTTT
CDR3aa: CASSPDRGLTDTQYF

d_gene: TRBD2
v_gene: TRBV28
abundance: .
j_gene: TRBJ2-2
CDR3nt: TGTGCCAGCAGTTCTCCCGGGACTAGCGAGTTATTCGCGAACACCGGGGAGCTGTTTTTT
CDR3aa: CASSSPGTSELFANTGELFF

d_gene: TRBD2
v_gene: TRBV5-1
abundance: .
j_gene: TRBJ2-1
CDR3nt: TGCGCCAGCAGACCGACTAGCTCGGAAAATGAGCAGTTCTTC
CDR3aa: CASRPTSSENEQFF

d_gene: TRBD2
v_gene: TRBV11-2
abundance: .
j_gene: TRBJ2-7
CDR3nt: TGTGCCAGCAGCTTAGTTGGTTTCGGGGGGGGCCCCTACGAGCAGTACTTC
CDR3aa: CASSLVGFGGGPYEQYF

d_gene: .
v_gene: TRBV3-1/TRBV3-2
abundance: .
j_gene: TRBJ1-4
CDR3nt: TGTGCCAGCAGCCTAAATGAAAAACTGTTTTTT
CDR3aa: CASSLNEKLFF

d_gene: .
v_gene: TRBV21-1
abundance: .
j_gene: TRBJ1-5
CDR3nt: TGTGCCAGCAGCAAAGCAAAAGGTAGGACGGTCAGGGTCACCGGTCAGCCCCAGCATTTT
CDR3aa: CASSKAKGRTVRVTGQPQHF

d_gene: TRBD2
v_gene: TRBV6-5
abundance: .
j_gene: TRBJ2-2
CDR3nt: TGTGCCAGCAATCTAGCGGTGAACACCGGGGAGCTGTTTTTT
CDR3aa: CASNLAVNTGELFF

d_gene: TRBD1
v_gene: TRBV30
abundance: .
j_gene: TRBJ2-2
CDR3nt: TGTGCCTGGCCACAGGGGGCTTCCACCGGGGAGCTGTTTTTT
CDR3aa: CAWPQGASTGELFF

d_gene: TRBD2
v_gene: TRBV6-4
abundance: .
j_gene: TRBJ2-1
CDR3nt: TGTGCCAGCAGTGTCAAACCAAGCGGGAGCTACAATGAGCAGTTCTTC
CDR3aa: CASSVKPSGSYNEQFF

d_gene: TRBD1
v_gene: TRBV19
abundance: .
j_gene: TRBJ1-6
CDR3nt: TGTGCCAGTAGTATCCAGGGGGTTAGTAATTCACCCCTCCACTTT
CDR3aa: CASSIQGVSNSPLHF

d_gene: .
v_gene: TRBV5-1
abundance: .
j_gene: TRBJ1-2
CDR3nt: TGCGCCAGCAACCACAACCCGCGATCGACAGGCGCAATACTTGGCTACACCTTC
CDR3aa: CASNHNPRSTGAILGYTF

d_gene: .
v_gene: TRBV27
abundance: .
j_gene: TRBJ2-5
CDR3nt: TGTGCCAGCAGTTCTGCCGGGAATCAAGAGACCCAGTACTTC
CDR3aa: CASSSAGNQETQYF

d_gene: TRBD2
v_gene: TRBV5-4
abundance: .
j_gene: TRBJ2-7
CDR3nt: TGTGCCAGCAGCTTGTCAGCGGGGGAAACCTACGAGCAGTACTTC
CDR3aa: CASSLSAGETYEQYF

d_gene: .
v_gene: TRBV4-1
abundance: .
j_gene: TRBJ1-5
CDR3nt: TGCGCCAGCAGCCAAGACAGGGGTTCAAATCAGCCCCAGCATTTT
CDR3aa: CASSQDRGSNQPQHF

d_gene: TRBD1
v_gene: TRBV27
abundance: .
j_gene: TRBJ1-1
CDR3nt: TGTGCCAGCAGTGGGTCAGGGGGACCGAACACTGAAGCTTTCTTT
CDR3aa: CASSGSGGPNTEAFF

d_gene: TRBD2
v_gene: TRBV5-1
abundance: .
j_gene: TRBJ2-1
CDR3nt: TGCGCCAGCAGCATCCCTAGCGGTTTAGGCGAGCAGTTCTTC
CDR3aa: CASSIPSGLGEQFF

d_gene: TRBD2
v_gene: TRBV19
abundance: .
j_gene: TRBJ2-1
CDR3nt: TGTGCCAGTAGTATAGGGACTAGCCATTACAATGAGCAGTTCTTC
CDR3aa: CASSIGTSHYNEQFF

d_gene: .
v_gene: TRBV4-1
abundance: .
j_gene: TRBJ2-3
CDR3nt: TGCGCCAGCAGCCCGCACAGGGATACGCAGTATTTT
CDR3aa: CASSPHRDTQYF

d_gene: TRBD2
v_gene: TRBV28
abundance: .
j_gene: TRBJ2-2
CDR3nt: TGTGCCAGCGTTACTAGCGGGAGGAACACCGGGGAGCTGTTTTTT
CDR3aa: CASVTSGRNTGELFF

d_gene: .
v_gene: TRBV6-5
abundance: once
j_gene: TRBJ1-4
CDR3nt: TGTGCCAGCAGTCTTCAACAGGGCCCTAATGAAAAACTGTTTTTT
CDR3aa: CASSLQQGPNEKLFF